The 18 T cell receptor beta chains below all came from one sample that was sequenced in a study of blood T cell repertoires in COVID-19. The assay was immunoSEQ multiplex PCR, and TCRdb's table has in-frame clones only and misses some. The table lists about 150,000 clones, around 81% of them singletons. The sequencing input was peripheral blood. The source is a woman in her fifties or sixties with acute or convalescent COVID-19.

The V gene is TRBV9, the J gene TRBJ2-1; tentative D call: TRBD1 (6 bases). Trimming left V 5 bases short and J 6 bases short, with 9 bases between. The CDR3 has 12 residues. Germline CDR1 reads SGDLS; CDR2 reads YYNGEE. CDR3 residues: CASSEDSNEQFF. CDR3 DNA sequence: TGTGCCAGCAGTGAGGACAGCAATGAGCAGTTCTTC.

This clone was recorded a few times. For the CDR3, the DNA is TGTGCCAGCACCCCGCGGGCAGACGATACGCAGTATTTT. Amino acids: CASTPRADDTQYF. This rearrangement joins TRBV12-3 or TRBV12-4 to TRBJ2-3, with D perhaps TRBD2 (5 bases). The CDR3 loop spans 13 amino acids. The V end was cut by 7 bases, the J end by 6 bases, with 14 bases between.

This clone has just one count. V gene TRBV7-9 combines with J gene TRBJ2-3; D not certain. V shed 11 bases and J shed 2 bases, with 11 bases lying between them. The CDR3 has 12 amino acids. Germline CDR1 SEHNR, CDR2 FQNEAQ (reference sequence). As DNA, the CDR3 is TGTGCCTTTCCACTAAACACAGATACGCAGTATTTT. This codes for CAFPLNTDTQYF.

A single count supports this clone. CDR3: CASSYGTGGTEAFF. The CDR3, as DNA: TGTGCCAGTAGTTACGGGACAGGGGGCACTGAAGCTTTCTTT. V usage is TRBV19 and J usage is TRBJ1-1; 11 bases align to TRBD1. Germline V gives CDR1 LNHDA, CDR2 SQIVND (reference sequence). The ends lost 5 bases at V and 4 bases at J; junction bases unmatched: 3. The CDR3 contains 14 residues.

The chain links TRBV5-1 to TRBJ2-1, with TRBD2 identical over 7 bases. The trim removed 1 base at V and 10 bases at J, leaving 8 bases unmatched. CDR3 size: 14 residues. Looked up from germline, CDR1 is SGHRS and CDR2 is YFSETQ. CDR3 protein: CASSLRLAAGEQFF. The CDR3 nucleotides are TGCGCCAGCAGCTTGCGCCTAGCGGCCGGGGAGCAGTTCTTC.

CDR3 residues: CSAAPRGPGETQYF. CDR3 DNA sequence: TGCAGCGCTGCCCCAAGGGGGCCGGGAGAGACCCAGTACTTC. The chain recombines TRBV29-1 with TRBJ2-5; 7 nucleotides line up with TRBD1. V lost 7 bases to trimming and J lost 4 bases; unmatched junction nucleotides: 12. CDR3 length: 14 amino acids. The germline gives CDR1 SQVTM, CDR2 ANQGSEA.

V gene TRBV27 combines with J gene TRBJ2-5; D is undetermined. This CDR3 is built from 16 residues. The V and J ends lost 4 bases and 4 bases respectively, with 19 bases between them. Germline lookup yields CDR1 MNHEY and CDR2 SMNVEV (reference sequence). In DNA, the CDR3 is TGTGCCAGCAGTTCATACCTAAGTGGAGTAATAGAGACCCAGTACTTC. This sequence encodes CASSSYLSGVIETQYF.

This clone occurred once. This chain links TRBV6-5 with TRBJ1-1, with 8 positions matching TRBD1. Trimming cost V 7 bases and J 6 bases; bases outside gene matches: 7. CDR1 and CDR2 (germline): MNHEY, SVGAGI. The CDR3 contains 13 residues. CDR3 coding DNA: TGTGCCAGCACGGACAGGGCCACCTCTGAAGCTTTCTTT. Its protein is CASTDRATSEAFF.

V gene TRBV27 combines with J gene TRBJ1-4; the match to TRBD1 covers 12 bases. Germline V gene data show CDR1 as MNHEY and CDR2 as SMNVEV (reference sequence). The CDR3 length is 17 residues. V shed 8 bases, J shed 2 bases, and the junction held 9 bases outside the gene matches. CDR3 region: CASGSGTGGFTNEKLFF. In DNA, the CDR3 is TGTGCCAGCGGGTCCGGGACAGGGGGCTTTACTAATGAAAAACTGTTTTTT.

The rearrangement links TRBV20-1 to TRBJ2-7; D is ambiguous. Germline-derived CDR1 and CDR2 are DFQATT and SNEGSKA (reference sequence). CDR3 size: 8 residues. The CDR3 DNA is TGCTGGCCCTACGAGCAGTACTTC. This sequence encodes CWPYEQYF.

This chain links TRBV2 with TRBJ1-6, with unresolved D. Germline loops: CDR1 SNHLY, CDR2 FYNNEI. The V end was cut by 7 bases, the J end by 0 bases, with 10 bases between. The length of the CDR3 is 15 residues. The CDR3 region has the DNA TGTGCCAGCACCGATCGGGGCTCCTATAATTCACCCCTCCACTTT. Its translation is CASTDRGSYNSPLHF.

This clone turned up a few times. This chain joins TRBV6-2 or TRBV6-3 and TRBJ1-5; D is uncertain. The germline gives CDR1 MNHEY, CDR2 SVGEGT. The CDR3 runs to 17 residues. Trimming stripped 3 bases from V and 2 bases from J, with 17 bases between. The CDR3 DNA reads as TGTGCCAGCAGTTATGACCCTTTGAGGGAAGGCAATCAGCCCCAGCATTTT. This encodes CASSYDPLREGNQPQHF.

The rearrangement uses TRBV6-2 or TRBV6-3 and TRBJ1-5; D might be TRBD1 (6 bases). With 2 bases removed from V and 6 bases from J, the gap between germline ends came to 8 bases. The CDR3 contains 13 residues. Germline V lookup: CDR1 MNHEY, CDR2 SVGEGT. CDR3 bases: TGTGCCAGCAGTTACGAGGGGGTTCAGCCCCAGCATTTT. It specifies CASSYEGVQPQHF.

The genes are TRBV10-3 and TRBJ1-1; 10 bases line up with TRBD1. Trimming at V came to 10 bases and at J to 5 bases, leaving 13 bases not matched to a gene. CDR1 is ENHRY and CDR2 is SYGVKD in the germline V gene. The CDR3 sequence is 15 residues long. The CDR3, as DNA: TGTGCCACCGTCCCGGGACAGGGGACTGGGACTGAAGCTTTCTTT. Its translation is CATVPGQGTGTEAFF.

CDR3 residues: CASSITQGPNYGYTF. The CDR3 DNA reads TGTGCCAGCAGCATCACACAGGGGCCTAACTATGGCTACACCTTC. The rearrangement joins TRBV21-1 to TRBJ1-2; the table's D call of TRBD1 was not tested on the DNA. TRBV21-1 is a pseudogene. The CDR3 spans 15 residues.

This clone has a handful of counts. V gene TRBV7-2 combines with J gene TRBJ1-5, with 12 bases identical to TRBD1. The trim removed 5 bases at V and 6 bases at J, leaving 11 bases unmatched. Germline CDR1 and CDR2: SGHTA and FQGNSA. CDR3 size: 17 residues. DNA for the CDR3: TGTGCCAGCAGCCCCGGGACAGGGGGCGCGTTGGCTCAGCCCCAGCATTTT. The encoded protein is CASSPGTGGALAQPQHF.

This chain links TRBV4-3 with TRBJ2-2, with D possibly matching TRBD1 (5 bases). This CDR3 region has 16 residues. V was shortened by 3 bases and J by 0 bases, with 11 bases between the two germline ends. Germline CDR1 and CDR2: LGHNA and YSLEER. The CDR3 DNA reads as TGCGCCAGCAGCCATGCTAGACAGTCGAACACCGGGGAGCTGTTTTTT. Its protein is CASSHARQSNTGELFF.

The CDR3 loop is CASSLVGSAEAFF. The CDR3 nucleotides read TGTGCCAGCAGCCTAGTGGGCTCCGCTGAAGCTTTCTTT. The rearrangement joins TRBV9 to TRBJ1-1; no firm D call. The germline V gene has CDR1 SGDLS and CDR2 YYNGEE. The CDR3 covers 13 residues. V was pared by 4 bases and J by 6 bases, with 13 bases between.